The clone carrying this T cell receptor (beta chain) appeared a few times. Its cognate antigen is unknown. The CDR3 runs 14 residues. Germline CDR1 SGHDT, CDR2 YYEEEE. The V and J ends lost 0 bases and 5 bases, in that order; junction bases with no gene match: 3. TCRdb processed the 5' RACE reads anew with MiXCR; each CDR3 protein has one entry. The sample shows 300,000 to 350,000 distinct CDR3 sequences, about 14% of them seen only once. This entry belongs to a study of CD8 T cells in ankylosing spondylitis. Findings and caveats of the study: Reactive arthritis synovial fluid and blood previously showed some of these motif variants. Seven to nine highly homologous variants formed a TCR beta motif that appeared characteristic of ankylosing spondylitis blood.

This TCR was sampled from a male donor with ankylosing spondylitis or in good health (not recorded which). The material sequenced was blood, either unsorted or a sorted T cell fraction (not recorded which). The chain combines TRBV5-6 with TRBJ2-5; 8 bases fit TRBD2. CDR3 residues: CASSLGGGPETQYF. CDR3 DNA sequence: TGTGCCAGCAGCTTGGGCGGGGGGCCGGAGACCCAGTACTTC.